Following are 21 T cell receptor beta chains from one sample sequenced in a study of T cell responses to AZD1222 COVID-19 vaccine (dated by TCRdb to 2020 to 2023). Libraries were constructed by the immunoSEQ multiplex PCR assay. TCRdb took over this immuneACCESS table, retaining in-frame rearrangements with V and J assigned. Such tables are incomplete; in checked studies, under half of the missing clones stem from an unresolved V gene, and the remainder is unexplained. The sample data list some 140,000 clones, and roughly 92% of these were observed just once. About 0.86% of the sample is taken by the ten largest. This sample's time point label indicates: baseline before first vaccination. Sample: peripheral blood, taken on day 0 of AZD1222 vaccination. These receptors all come from an adult in good health.

This chain links TRBV5-6 with TRBJ2-7; D possibly corresponds to TRBD1 (5 bases). Per the germline V gene, CDR1 is SGHDT and CDR2 is YYEEEE. The CDR3 contains 15 residues. Trimming stripped 5 bases from V and 1 base from J, with 16 bases between. The CDR3 sequence: CASSYDSYMSYEQYF. CDR3 bases: TGTGCCAGCAGTTACGACAGCTATATGTCCTACGAGCAGTACTTC.

The chain employs TRBV5-1 and TRBJ2-7; 8 bases match TRBD1. After removal of 4 bases from V and 6 bases from J, the junction contained 15 bases not matched to a gene. CDR1 SGHRS and CDR2 YFSETQ come from the germline V gene. This CDR3 spans 16 amino acids. Here the CDR3 reads CASSRSGQGASSEQYF. In DNA, the CDR3 is TGCGCCAGCAGCCGATCAGGGCAGGGGGCGTCTTCCGAGCAGTACTTC.

This chain connects TRBV4-1 to TRBJ2-7, with TRBD1 matching over 7 bases. Germline loops: CDR1 MGHRA, CDR2 YSYEKL. The CDR3 extends over 15 amino acids. V lost 2 bases to trimming and J lost 5 bases; unmatched junction nucleotides: 9. Written as DNA, the CDR3 is TGCGCCAGCAGCCAACCTGACAGGGATCGCAACGAGCAGTACTTC. Protein: CASSQPDRDRNEQYF.

This chain joins TRBV10-3 and TRBJ1-1; no clear D gene. The CDR3 runs to 13 residues. V shed 0 bases and J shed 3 bases, with 5 bases lying between them. The germline CDR1 and CDR2 sequences are ENHRY and SYGVKD. The CDR3 spells CAISESEYTEAFF. DNA for the CDR3: TGTGCCATCAGTGAGTCCGAATACACTGAAGCTTTCTTT.

This chain joins TRBV5-6 and TRBJ1-2; 8 nucleotides agree with TRBD1. The germline V gene encodes CDR1 SGHDT and CDR2 YYEEEE. J was trimmed by 4 bases and V by 2 bases; bases with no gene match: 4. CDR3 length equals 14 residues. The CDR3 DNA is TGTGCCAGCAGCTTTTGGACAGGGTCCTATGGCTACACCTTC. Translating gives CASSFWTGSYGYTF.

This clone appeared a single time. The rearrangement uses TRBV7-9 and TRBJ1-1; D ambiguous. Germline CDR1 and CDR2: SEHNR and FQNEAQ (reference sequence). The germline V and J ends were trimmed by 6 bases and 3 bases, with 11 bases remaining between them. CDR3 length equals 13 residues. CDR3 residues: CASSWYGDTEAFF. For the CDR3, the DNA is TGTGCCAGCAGTTGGTACGGGGACACTGAAGCTTTCTTT.

CDR3 bases: TGCGCCAGCAGCTTGGAGGTGGGCAATCAGCCCCAGCATTTT. Translating it yields CASSLEVGNQPQHF. V usage is TRBV5-1 and J usage is TRBJ1-5; D is undetermined. V was trimmed by 0 bases and J by 2 bases, leaving 6 bases between them. Germline V gene lookup returns CDR1 SGHRS and CDR2 YFSETQ. The CDR3 covers 14 residues.

The chain employs TRBV6-8 and TRBJ1-5; 10 bases match TRBD1. Germline trimming cut 5 bases from V and 11 bases from J; bases unmatched to any gene: 21. CDR1 is MNHGY, CDR2 SAAAGT, per germline. The CDR3 sequence is 18 residues long. The CDR3: CASSVTPGTGAAGGSQHF. The CDR3 nucleotides read TGTGCCAGCAGTGTCACGCCCGGGACAGGGGCCGCCGGGGGGTCCCAGCATTTT.

The V gene is TRBV7-9, the J gene TRBJ1-2; no definite D call. This CDR3 comprises 16 residues. Looked up from germline, CDR1 is SEHNR and CDR2 is FQNEAQ (reference sequence). The germline V and J ends were trimmed by 0 bases and 3 bases, with 14 bases remaining between them. The CDR3 coding sequence is TGTGCCAGCAGCTTAGCCCTGCACTCCGCGGACTATGGCTACACCTTC. Amino acids: CASSLALHSADYGYTF.

The genes are TRBV4-1 and TRBJ2-1; 8 bases line up with TRBD1. Germline loops: CDR1 MGHRA, CDR2 YSYEKL. V was clipped by 3 bases and J by 9 bases; unmatched bases: 10. This CDR3 has 15 amino acids. Here the CDR3 reads CASSQGQGAGGEQFF. In DNA, the CDR3 is TGCGCCAGCAGCCAGGGGCAGGGGGCGGGTGGTGAGCAGTTCTTC.

The genes are TRBV7-9 and TRBJ1-2; D gene unclear. The CDR3 is made up of 14 amino acids. Germline V CDR1 and CDR2: SEHNR, FQNEAQ (reference sequence). The V end lost 2 bases, the J end lost 0 bases, and 7 bases lay between the germline ends. CDR3 bases: TGTGCCAGCAGCTTAAGGGCTCCTAACTATGGCTACACCTTC. This gives the protein CASSLRAPNYGYTF. The full variable domain, with the rest looked up from reference TRBV7-9 and TRBJ1-2, is DTGVSQNPRHKITKRGQNVTFRCDPISEHNRLYWYRQTLGQGPEFLTYFQNEAQLEKSRLLSDRFSAERPKGSFSTLEIQRTEQGDSAMYLCASSLRAPNYGYTFGSGTRLTVV.

This chain joins TRBV7-9 and TRBJ1-2; D gene ambiguous. V was clipped by 5 bases and J by 6 bases, with 19 bases between them. This CDR3 is built from 15 residues. The V gene's germline CDR1 is SEHNR and CDR2 FQNEAQ (reference sequence). This chain's CDR3 is CASSPRDLDPNGYTF. The CDR3 DNA reads TGTGCCAGCAGCCCCCGGGATCTCGACCCCAATGGCTACACCTTC.

Turning to this clone: One end of the junction fails to match germline, which may point to a read error. Other nucleotide sequences in the sample specify the same CDR3. This sequence joins TRBV7-9 and TRBJ2-3, with TRBD2 identical over 8 bases. The CDR3 loop spans 14 amino acids. The germline V gene encodes CDR1 SEHNR and CDR2 FQNEAQ (reference sequence). The CDR3 here is CASSLAGTTDTQYF. The CDR3 coding sequence is TGTGCCAGCAGTTTAGCGGGGACCACAGATACGCAGTATTTT.

The chain carries TRBV29-1 and TRBJ1-2, with D possibly matching TRBD1 (6 bases). This CDR3 comprises 14 residues. The germline V and J ends were trimmed by 7 bases and 3 bases, with 18 bases remaining between them. CDR1 SQVTM and CDR2 ANQGSEA come from the germline V gene. Here the CDR3 reads CSALGGANDYGYTF. The CDR3 region has the DNA TGCAGCGCCCTGGGGGGGGCTAACGACTATGGCTACACCTTC.

The chain employs TRBV10-1 and TRBJ1-1; tentative D call: TRBD1 (5 bases). Germline loops: CDR1 WNHNN, CDR2 SYGVQD (reference sequence). V gave up 6 bases and J gave up 5 bases, with 13 bases separating them. The CDR3 spans 13 residues. The CDR3 DNA sequence: TGCGCCAGCAGCAGCCAGGGTCTTACTGAAGCTTTCTTT. It is translated as CASSSQGLTEAFF.

This clone has only a few counts. V usage is TRBV10-3 and J usage is TRBJ1-5, with 7 bases matching TRBD1. There are 15 residues in the CDR3. V shed 8 bases, J shed 1 base, and the junction held 8 bases outside the gene matches. The germline V gene encodes CDR1 ENHRY and CDR2 SYGVKD. Here the CDR3 DNA reads TGTGCCATCGGGAGCAGGGGACAGAGCAATCAGCCCCAGCATTTT. As protein: CAIGSRGQSNQPQHF.

The V call is TRBV2, the J call TRBJ2-1; 8 nucleotides agree with TRBD2. The V and J ends lost 3 bases and 2 bases, in that order; junction bases with no gene match: 3. The germline CDR1 and CDR2 sequences are SNHLY and FYNNEI. This CDR3 is built from 15 residues. CDR3 in amino acids: CASSEGAGAYNEQFF. DNA for the CDR3: TGTGCCAGCAGTGAGGGAGCGGGGGCCTACAATGAGCAGTTCTTC. The whole variable domain, remainder taken from reference TRBV2 and TRBJ2-1, is EPEVTQTPSHQVTQMGQEVILRCVPISNHLYFYWYRQILGQKVEFLVSFYNNEISEKSEIFDDQFSVERPDGSNFTLKIRSTKLEDSAMYFCASSEGAGAYNEQFFGPGTRLTVL.

The chain joins TRBV4-1 to TRBJ1-2, with 7 bases that match TRBD1. The length of the CDR3 is 14 residues. J was trimmed by 11 bases and V by 0 bases; bases with no gene match: 9. The germline V gene has CDR1 MGHRA and CDR2 YSYEKL. CDR3 bases: TGCGCCAGCAGCCAAGAAGGGGGCCTCTCGGGGTACACCTTC. Translating it yields CASSQEGGLSGYTF.

This chain uses TRBV6-5 with TRBJ2-3; D perhaps matches TRBD2 (5 bases). Germline CDR1 reads MNHEY; CDR2 reads SVGAGI. V dropped 0 bases and J dropped 6 bases, with 10 bases sitting between them. The length of the CDR3 is 14 residues. CDR3 protein: CASSYSIREDTQYF. CDR3 sequence (DNA): TGTGCCAGCAGTTACTCGATTAGGGAGGATACGCAGTATTTT.

V and J are TRBV6-5 and TRBJ1-1; D uncertain. The V gene's germline CDR1 is MNHEY and CDR2 SVGAGI. Trimming shortened V by 0 bases and J by 0 bases, and 5 bases separated the two germline ends. There are 14 residues in the CDR3. The CDR3 is CASSYSRMNTEAFF. The CDR3 nucleotides are TGTGCCAGCAGTTACTCTAGGATGAACACTGAAGCTTTCTTT.

The chain couples TRBV6-5 to TRBJ2-1; a possible D gene is TRBD1 (6 bases). CDR1 and CDR2 from the germline V gene are MNHEY and SVGAGI. This CDR3 has 14 amino acids. The V and J ends lost 0 bases and 9 bases respectively, with 12 bases between them. CDR3: CASSYSQGQSEQFF. CDR3 DNA: TGTGCCAGCAGTTACTCTCAGGGACAATCTGAGCAGTTCTTC.